The T cell receptor beta chain described here comes from a study of molecular identifiers for immune sequencing clone quantification. A remark on this clonotype: Antigen specificity is unknown. This may be a read error, as it is one base from a much larger clone.

The study's findings and limits: Amid approximately 1 million naive cells, spiked Jurkat TCR RNA from one cell was reportedly still detectable. Identical TCR molecules can share a barcode, and this sharing could underestimate highly expanded clone sizes.

The CDR3 totals 13 residues. The germline V gene has CDR1 DFQATT and CDR2 SNEGSKA (reference sequence). Previously published methods and listed TCR primers were used for the bulk TCR libraries. Each CDR3 protein gets one entry after TCRdb re-called the PCR reads with MiXCR. The sample carries over 600,000 distinct CDR3 sequences, just under 20% recorded once. The TCR sequence derives from a human donor in good health. Some libraries in this study had Jurkat cell RNA spiked in. The sequenced sample was naive CD8+ T cells from blood, with Jurkat cell RNA spiked in. This sample's subset: FACS-sorted CD8+CD4-CCR7+CD45RA+ naive T cells. V usage is TRBV20-1 and J usage is TRBJ1-1; D gene uncertain. The CDR3 region has the DNA TGCAGTGCTAGAAAGACGGTGAACACTGAAGCTCTCTTT. Protein sequence: CSARKTVNTEALF.